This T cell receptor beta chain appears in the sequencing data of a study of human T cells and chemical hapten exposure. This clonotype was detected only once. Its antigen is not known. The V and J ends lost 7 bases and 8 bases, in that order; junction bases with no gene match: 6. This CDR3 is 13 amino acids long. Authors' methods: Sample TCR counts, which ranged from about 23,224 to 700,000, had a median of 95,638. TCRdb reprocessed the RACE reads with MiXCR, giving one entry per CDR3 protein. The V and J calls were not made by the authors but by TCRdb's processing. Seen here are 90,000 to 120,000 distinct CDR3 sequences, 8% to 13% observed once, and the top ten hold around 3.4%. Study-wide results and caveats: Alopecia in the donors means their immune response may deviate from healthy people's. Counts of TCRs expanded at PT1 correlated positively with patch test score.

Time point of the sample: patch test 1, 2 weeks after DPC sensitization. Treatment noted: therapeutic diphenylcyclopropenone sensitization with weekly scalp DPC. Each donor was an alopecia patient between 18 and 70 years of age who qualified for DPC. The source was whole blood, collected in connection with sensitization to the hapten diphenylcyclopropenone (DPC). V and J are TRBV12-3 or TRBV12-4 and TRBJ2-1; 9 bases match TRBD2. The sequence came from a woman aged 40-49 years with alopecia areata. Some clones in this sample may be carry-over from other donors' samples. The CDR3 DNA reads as TGTGCCAGCACAAGCGGGGGGCGGTATGAGCAGTTCTTC. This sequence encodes CASTSGGRYEQFF.